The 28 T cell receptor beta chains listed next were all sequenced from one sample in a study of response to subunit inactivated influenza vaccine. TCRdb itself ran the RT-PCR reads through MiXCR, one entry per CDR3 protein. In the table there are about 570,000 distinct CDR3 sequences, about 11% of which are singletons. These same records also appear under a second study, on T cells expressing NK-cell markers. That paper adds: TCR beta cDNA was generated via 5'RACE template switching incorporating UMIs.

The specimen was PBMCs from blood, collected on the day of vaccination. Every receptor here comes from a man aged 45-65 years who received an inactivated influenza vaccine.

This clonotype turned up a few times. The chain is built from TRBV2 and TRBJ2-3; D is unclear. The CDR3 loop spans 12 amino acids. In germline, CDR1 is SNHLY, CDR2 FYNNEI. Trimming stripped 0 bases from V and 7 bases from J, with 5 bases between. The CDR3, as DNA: TGTGCCAGCAGTGAAGCGCGGCATACGCAGTATTTT. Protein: CASSEARHTQYF. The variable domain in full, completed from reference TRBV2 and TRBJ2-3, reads EPEVTQTPSHQVTQMGQEVILRCVPISNHLYFYWYRQILGQKVEFLVSFYNNEISEKSEIFDDQFSVERPDGSNFTLKIRSTKLEDSAMYFCASSEARHTQYFGPGTRLTVL.

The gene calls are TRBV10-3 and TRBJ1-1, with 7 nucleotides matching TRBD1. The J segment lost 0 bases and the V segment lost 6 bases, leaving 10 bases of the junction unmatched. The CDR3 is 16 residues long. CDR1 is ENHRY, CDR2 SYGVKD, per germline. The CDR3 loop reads CAIRGATGHMNTEAFF. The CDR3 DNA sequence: TGTGCCATCAGAGGCGCGACAGGGCACATGAACACTGAAGCTTTCTTT.

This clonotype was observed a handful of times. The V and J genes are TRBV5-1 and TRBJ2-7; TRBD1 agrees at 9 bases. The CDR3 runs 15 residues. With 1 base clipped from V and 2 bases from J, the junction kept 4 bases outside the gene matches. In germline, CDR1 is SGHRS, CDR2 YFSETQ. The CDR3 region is CASSLQTGGTYEQYF. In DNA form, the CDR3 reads TGCGCCAGCAGCTTGCAAACAGGGGGCACCTACGAGCAGTACTTC.

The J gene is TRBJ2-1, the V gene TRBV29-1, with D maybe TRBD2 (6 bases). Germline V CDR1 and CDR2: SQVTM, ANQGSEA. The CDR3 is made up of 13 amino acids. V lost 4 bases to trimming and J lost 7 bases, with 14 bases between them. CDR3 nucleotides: TGCAGCGTTGTCTTCCTAGCGACGAATGAGCAGTTCTTC. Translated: CSVVFLATNEQFF.

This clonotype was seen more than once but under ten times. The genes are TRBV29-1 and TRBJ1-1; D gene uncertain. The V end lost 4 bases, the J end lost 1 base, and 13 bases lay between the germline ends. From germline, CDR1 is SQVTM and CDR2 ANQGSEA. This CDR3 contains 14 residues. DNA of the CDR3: TGCAGCGTTGTACCTGCCAGAAAGAACACTGAAGCTTTCTTT. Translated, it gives CSVVPARKNTEAFF.

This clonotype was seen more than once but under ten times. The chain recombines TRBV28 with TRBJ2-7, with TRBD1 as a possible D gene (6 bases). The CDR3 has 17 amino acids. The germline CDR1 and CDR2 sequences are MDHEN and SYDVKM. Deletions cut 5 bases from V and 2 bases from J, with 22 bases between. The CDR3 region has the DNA TGTGCCAGCAGTCACGGCGGAACAGGGATCTCGGCCTACGAGCAGTACTTC. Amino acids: CASSHGGTGISAYEQYF.

CDR3 sequence: CASSGPQGSYEQYF. DNA for the CDR3: TGTGCCAGCAGCGGTCCACAGGGTTCCTACGAGCAGTACTTC. The chain recombines TRBV5-5 with TRBJ2-7, with D possibly TRBD1 on 6 matching bases. Germline V gene lookup returns CDR1 SGHKS and CDR2 YYEKEE (reference sequence). The CDR3 covers 14 residues. Deletions cut 4 bases from V and 1 base from J, with 12 bases between.

CDR3 nucleotides: TGCGCCAGCAGAATCCAGGGTGAGGTGGGATCAGCTAGCACAGATACGCAGTATTTT. Protein: CASRIQGEVGSASTDTQYF. The chain combines TRBV5-1 with TRBJ2-3; TRBD1 might be the D (5 bases). This CDR3 has 19 amino acids. The germline gives CDR1 SGHRS, CDR2 YFSETQ. The V end lost 5 bases, the J end lost 0 bases, and 25 bases lay between the germline ends.

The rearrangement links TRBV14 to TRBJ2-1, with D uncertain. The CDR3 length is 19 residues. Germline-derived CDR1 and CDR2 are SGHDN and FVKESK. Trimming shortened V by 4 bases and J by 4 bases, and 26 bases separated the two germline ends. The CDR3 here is CASSPLESAAPNLYNEQFF. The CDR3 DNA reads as TGTGCCAGCAGCCCCCTAGAATCGGCGGCCCCAAACCTGTACAATGAGCAGTTCTTC.

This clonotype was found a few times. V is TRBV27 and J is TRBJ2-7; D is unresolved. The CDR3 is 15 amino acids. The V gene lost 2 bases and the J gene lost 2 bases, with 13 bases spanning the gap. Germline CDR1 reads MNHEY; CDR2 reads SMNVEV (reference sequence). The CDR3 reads CASSLVFAAAYEQYF. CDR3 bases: TGTGCCAGCAGTTTAGTTTTCGCGGCCGCCTACGAGCAGTACTTC.

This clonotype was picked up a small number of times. The CDR3 protein is CSAGGSSGNNEQFF. CDR3 nucleotide sequence: TGCAGTGCTGGCGGAAGTAGCGGCAACAATGAGCAGTTCTTC. This sequence joins TRBV20-1 and TRBJ2-1, with a tentative D call TRBD2 (6 bases). The germline V and J ends were trimmed by 5 bases and 5 bases, with 16 bases remaining between them. Germline V lookup: CDR1 DFQATT, CDR2 SNEGSKA (reference sequence). This CDR3 is 14 amino acids long.

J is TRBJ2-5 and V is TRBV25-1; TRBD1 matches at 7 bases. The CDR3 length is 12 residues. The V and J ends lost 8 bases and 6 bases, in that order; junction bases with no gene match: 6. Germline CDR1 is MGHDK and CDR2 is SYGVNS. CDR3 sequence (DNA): TGTGCCAGCGGGGGACAGTTACAGACCCAGTACTTC. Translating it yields CASGGQLQTQYF.

The CDR3 here is CASSLMDGGRNQPQHF. The CDR3 nucleotides read TGTGCCAGCAGCTTGATGGACGGAGGTAGGAATCAGCCCCAGCATTTT. The V gene is TRBV7-2, the J gene TRBJ1-5; no clear D gene. V lost 3 bases and J lost 4, with 16 bases in between. CDR1 and CDR2 (germline): SGHTA, FQGNSA. The CDR3 runs to 16 residues.

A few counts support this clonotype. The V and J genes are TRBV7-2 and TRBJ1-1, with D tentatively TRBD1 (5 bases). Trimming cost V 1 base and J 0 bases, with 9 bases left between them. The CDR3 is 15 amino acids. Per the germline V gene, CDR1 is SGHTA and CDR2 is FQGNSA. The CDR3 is CASSLGGQMNTEAFF. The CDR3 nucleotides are TGTGCCAGCAGCTTAGGCGGACAAATGAACACTGAAGCTTTCTTT. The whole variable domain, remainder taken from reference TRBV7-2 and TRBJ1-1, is GAGVSQSPSNKVTEKGKDVELRCDPISGHTALYWYRQSLGQGLEFLIYFQGNSAPDKSGLPSDRFSAERTGGSVSTLTIQRTQQEDSAVYLCASSLGGQMNTEAFFGQGTRLTVV.

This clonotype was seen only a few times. DNA of the CDR3: TGTGCCAGCAGCTCCCCGGATCCGGGAAGCTCCTACAATGAGCAGTTCTTC. Its protein product is CASSSPDPGSSYNEQFF. This sequence joins TRBV11-2 and TRBJ2-1, with a weak D call TRBD2 (5 bases). Germline CDR1 is SGHAT and CDR2 is FQNNGV. CDR3 length equals 17 residues. V was shortened by 4 bases and J by 0 bases, with 16 bases between the two germline ends.

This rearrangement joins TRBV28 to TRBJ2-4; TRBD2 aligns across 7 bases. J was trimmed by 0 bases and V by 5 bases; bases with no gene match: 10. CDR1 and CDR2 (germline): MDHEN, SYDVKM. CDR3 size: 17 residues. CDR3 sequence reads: CASSPSGAGIAKNIQYF. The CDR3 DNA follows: TGTGCCAGCAGTCCTAGCGGAGCGGGTATAGCCAAAAACATTCAGTACTTC. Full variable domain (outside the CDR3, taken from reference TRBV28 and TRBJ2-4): DVKVTQSSRYLVKRTGEKVFLECVQDMDHENMFWYRQDPGLGLRLIYFSYDVKMKEKGDIPEGYSVSREKKERFSLILESASTNQTSMYLCASSPSGAGIAKNIQYFGAGTRLSVL.

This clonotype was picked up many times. In nucleotides, the CDR3 is TGCGCCAGCAGCTTCTCCCCCGGGACAGGGTCCTACAATGAGCAGTTCTTC. Residues: CASSFSPGTGSYNEQFF. The chain carries TRBV4-3 and TRBJ2-1; 9 positions match TRBD1. CDR3 length: 17 residues. The germline CDR1 and CDR2 sequences are LGHNA and YSLEER. The junction had 9 bases not matched to a gene; V was cut back by 5 bases and J by 1 base.

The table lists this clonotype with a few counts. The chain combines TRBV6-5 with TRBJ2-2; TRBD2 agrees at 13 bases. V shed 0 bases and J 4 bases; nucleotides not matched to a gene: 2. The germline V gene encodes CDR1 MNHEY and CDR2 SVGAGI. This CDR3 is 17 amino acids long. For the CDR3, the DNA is TGTGCCAGCAGTTACTCGGGACTAGCGGGAATCACCGGGGAGCTGTTTTTT. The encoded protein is CASSYSGLAGITGELFF.

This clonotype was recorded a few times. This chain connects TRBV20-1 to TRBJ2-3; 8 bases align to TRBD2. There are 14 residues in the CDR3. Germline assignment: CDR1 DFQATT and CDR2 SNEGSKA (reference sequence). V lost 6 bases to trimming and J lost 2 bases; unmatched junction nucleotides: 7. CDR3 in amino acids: CSAHSGDLTDTQYF. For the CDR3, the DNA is TGCAGTGCACATAGCGGGGACCTCACAGATACGCAGTATTTT.

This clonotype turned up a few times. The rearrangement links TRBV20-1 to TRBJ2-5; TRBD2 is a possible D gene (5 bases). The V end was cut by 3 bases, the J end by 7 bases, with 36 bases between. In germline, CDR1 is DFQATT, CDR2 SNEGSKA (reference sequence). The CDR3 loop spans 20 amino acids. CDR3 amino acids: CSASTRREGSRRVNKMTQYF. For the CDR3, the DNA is TGCAGTGCTAGTACCCGACGGGAAGGTAGCCGCCGGGTGAACAAGATGACCCAGTACTTC.

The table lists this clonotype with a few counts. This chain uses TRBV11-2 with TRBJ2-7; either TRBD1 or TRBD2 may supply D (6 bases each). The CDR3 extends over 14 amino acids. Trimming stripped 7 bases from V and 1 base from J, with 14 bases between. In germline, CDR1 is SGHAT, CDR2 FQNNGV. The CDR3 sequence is CASMGGFISYEQYF. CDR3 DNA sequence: TGTGCCAGCATGGGGGGCTTCATTTCCTACGAGCAGTACTTC.

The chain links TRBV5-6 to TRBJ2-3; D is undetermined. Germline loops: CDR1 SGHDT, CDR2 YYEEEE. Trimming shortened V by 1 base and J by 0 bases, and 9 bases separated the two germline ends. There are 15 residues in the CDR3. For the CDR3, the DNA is TGTGCCAGCAGCTTGATAGACGCAAGCACAGATACGCAGTATTTT. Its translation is CASSLIDASTDTQYF.

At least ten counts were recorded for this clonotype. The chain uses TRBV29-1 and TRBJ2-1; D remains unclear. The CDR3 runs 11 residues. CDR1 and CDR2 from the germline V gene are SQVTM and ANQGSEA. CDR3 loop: CTFGSYNEQFF. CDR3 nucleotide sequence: TGCACTTTCGGCTCCTACAATGAGCAGTTCTTC.

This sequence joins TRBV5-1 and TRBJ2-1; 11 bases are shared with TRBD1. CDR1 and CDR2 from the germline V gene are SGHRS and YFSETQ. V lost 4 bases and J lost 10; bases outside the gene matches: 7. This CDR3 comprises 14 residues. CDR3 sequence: CASSPGTGGLEQFF. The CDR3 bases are TGCGCCAGCAGCCCCGGGACAGGGGGATTGGAGCAGTTCTTC.

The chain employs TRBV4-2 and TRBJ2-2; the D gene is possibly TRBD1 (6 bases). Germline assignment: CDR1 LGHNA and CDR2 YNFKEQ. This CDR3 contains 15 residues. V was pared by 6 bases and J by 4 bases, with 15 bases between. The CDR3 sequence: CASSRTGSSTGELFF. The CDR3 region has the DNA TGTGCCAGCAGTCGTACAGGGTCGAGCACCGGGGAGCTGTTTTTT.

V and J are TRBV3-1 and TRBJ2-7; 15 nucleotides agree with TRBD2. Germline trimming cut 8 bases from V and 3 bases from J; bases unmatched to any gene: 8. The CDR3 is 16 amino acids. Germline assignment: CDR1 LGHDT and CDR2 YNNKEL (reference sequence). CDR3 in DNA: TGTGCCAGCGGACTAGCGGGAGGGAACCGAAACTACGAGCAGTACTTC. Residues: CASGLAGGNRNYEQYF.

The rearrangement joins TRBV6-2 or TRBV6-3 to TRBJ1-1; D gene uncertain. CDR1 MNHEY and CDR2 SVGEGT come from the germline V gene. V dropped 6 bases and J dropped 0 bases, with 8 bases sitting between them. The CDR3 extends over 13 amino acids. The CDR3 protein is CASRETVNTEAFF. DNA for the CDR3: TGTGCCAGCAGAGAAACAGTGAACACTGAAGCTTTCTTT.

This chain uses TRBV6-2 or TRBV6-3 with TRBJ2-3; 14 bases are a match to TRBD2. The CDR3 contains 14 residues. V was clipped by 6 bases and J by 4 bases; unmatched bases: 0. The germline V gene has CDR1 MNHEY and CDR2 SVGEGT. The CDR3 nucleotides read TGTGCCAGCAGGGGACTAGCGGGAGCAGATACGCAGTATTTT. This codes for CASRGLAGADTQYF.